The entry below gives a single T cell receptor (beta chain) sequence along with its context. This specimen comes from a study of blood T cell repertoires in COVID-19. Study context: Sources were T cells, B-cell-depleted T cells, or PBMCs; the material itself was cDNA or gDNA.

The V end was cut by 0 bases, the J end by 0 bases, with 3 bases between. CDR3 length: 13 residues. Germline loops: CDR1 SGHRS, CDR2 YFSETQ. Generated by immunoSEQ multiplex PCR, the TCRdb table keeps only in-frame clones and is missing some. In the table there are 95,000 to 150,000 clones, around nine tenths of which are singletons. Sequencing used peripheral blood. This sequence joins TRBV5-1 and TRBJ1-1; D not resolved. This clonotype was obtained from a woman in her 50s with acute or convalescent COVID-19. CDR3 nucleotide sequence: TGCGCCAGCAGCTTGGTCTTGAACACTGAAGCTTTCTTT. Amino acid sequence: CASSLVLNTEAFF.